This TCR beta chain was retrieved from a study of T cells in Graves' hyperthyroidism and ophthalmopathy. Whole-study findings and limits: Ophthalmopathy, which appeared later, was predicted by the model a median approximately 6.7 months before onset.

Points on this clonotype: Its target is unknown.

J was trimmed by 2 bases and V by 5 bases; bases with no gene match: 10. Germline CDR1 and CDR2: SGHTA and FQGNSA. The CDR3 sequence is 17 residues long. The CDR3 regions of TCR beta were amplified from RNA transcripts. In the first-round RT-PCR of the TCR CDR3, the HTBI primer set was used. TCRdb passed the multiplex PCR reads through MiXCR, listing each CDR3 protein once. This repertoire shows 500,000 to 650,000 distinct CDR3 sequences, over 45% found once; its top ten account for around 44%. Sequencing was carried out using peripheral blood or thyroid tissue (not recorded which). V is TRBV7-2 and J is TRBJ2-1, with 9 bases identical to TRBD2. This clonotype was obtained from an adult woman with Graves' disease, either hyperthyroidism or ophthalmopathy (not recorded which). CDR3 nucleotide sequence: TGTGCCAGCAGCCCCCAGGTGTTAGCGGGAGCCTACAATGAGCAGTTCTTC. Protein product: CASSPQVLAGAYNEQFF.